This record concerns one T cell receptor (beta chain) sequence. This receptor's antigen is unknown. No much larger clone exists at a distance of one base, and base qualities are not known. These data come from a study of T cell responses to AZD1222 COVID-19 vaccine (dated by TCRdb to about 2021). With regard to the full study: TCR sequencing was performed for 233 trial participants, of whom around 210 were given two doses of AZD1222 and 26 were given two doses of MenACWY control vaccine. Enrollment into the trials was organized by age into subgroups of 18-55, 56-69 and 70-plus years, and those subgroups contained roughly 150, 30 and 60 TCR-sequenced participants, respectively. The paper as a whole reports these results and caveats: Participants were mostly white British and included more females than males, and it was suggested by the authors that clonal diversity may have been underestimated. The vaccine-associated CD4 TCRs covered the entire spike protein, and the dominant responses fell in regions 160-218 and 743-854. Because no day 14 peak-response samples were available, the repertoires could be characterized only after the peak T cell response. After two AZD1222 doses, both the breadth and the depth of spike-specific TCRs were significantly higher than at day 0 and than in MenACWY recipients. Reportedly, close to half of the unique spike-specific TCRs recognized epitopes lying outside the regions that are mutated in the B.1.351 and B.1.1.7 variants. The 56-69-year group was small, and its depth increase did not reach significance, likely because of low power. Conclusions about previously exposed vaccinees are limited because only six or seven AZD1222 recipients were SARS-CoV-2 seropositive at baseline.

The CDR3 regions of human TCRbeta chains were analyzed by immunosequencing. The authors' pipeline ran thus. Repertoire TCRs were checked for matches against a reference library of SARS-CoV-2-specific TCRs that had been generated using the MIRA antigen-specificity platform. Breadth was defined as the fraction of unique TCRs that were SARS-CoV-2-associated, and depth was defined as the fraction of total T cells that were SARS-CoV-2-associated. Using the MIRA data, each spike-specific TCR was assigned both to the spike region to which the TCR was reactive and to a CD4 or CD8 class. Log10-transformed breadth and depth values were compared by one-way ANOVA with Sidak's multiple comparisons tests. The table comes from immuneACCESS by way of TCRdb, which keeps in-frame sequences with V and J called. Part of the clones is missing from these tables; in studies checked, under half for an unresolved V gene and the rest for unknown reasons. D and trimming come from the DNA, and the V and J calls and clone size come from that table. For this sample the table gives fewer than 150,000 clones, of which approximately 90% were detected only once. Around 3.8% of the sample lies in the top ten.

Taken with the paper, the label for time point translates to: about 28 days (+/-7) after the second vaccine dose. AZD1222 recipients given second doses at about 4 weeks or at about 12 weeks were pooled, since spike-specific TCR depth and breadth were not found to differ between the two schedules. Vaccinee samples were obtained from the UK trials COV001 and COV002, which included a single-blind randomized controlled phase 2/3 trial of AZD1222 (ChAdOx1 nCoV-19) in healthy adults. Trial participant PBMC samples were collected at day 0 and day 28 after the second dose for TCRbeta chain sequencing. Trimming takes 1 base from V and 0 bases from J, and the germline ends sit 7 bases apart. The CDR3 holds 15 amino acids from the cysteine to the phenylalanine. The kept DNA is CDR3 alone, 45 bases in frame from the first base. As encoded in the germline V gene, CDR1 is SGHAT while CDR2 is FQNNGV.

The starting material was peripheral blood, obtained 28 days after the second AZD1222 dose. The TCR comes from an adult who received the AZD1222 COVID-19 vaccine. The chain is encoded by TRBV11-2 joined to TRBJ2-1, with no reliable assignment of the D segment. The CDR3 corresponds to CASSLVSNSYNEQFF. The nucleotide sequence is given as TGTGCCAGCAGCTTAGTCTCTAACTCCTACAATGAGCAGTTCTTC.